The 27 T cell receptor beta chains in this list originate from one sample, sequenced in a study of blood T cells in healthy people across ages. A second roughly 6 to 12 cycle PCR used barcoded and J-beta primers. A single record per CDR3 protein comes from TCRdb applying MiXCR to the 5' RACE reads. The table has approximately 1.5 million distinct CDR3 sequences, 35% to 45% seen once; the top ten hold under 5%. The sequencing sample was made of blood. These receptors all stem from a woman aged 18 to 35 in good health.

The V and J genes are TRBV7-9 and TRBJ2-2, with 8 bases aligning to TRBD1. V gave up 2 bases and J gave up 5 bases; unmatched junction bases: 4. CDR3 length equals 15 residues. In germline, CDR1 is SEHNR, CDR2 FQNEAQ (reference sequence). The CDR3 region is CASSLIQGETGELFF. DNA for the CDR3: TGTGCCAGCAGCTTAATACAGGGGGAGACCGGGGAGCTGTTTTTT.

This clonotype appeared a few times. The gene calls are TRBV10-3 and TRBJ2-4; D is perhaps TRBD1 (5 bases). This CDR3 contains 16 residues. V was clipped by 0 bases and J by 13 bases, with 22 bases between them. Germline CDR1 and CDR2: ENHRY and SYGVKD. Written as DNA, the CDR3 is TGTGCCATCAGTGAGTCGGTTGGCAGCCAAAGGGGTGGGCAGTACTTC. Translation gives CAISESVGSQRGGQYF.

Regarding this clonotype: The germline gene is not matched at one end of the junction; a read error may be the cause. In nucleotides, the CDR3 is TGTGCCGGCAGATTTCGGGGGGGGAGGGATACGCAGTATTTT. Translated, it gives CAGRFRGGRDTQYF. The chain recombines TRBV12-3 or TRBV12-4 with TRBJ2-3; TRBD2 agrees at 8 bases. This CDR3 has 14 residues.

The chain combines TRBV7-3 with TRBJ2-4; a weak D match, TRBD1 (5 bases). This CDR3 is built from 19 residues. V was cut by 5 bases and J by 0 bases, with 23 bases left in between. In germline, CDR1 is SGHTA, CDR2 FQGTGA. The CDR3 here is CASSLRGDRNPLAKNIQYF. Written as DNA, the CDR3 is TGTGCCAGCAGCCTTAGGGGCGACAGAAACCCCCTAGCCAAAAACATTCAGTACTTC.

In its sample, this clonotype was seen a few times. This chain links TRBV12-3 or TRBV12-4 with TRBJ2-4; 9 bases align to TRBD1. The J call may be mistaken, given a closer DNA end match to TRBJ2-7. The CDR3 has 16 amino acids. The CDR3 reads CASSLDSRQGVYEQYF. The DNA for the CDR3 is TGTGCCAGCAGTTTAGACTCCCGACAGGGGGTATACGAGCAGTACTTC.

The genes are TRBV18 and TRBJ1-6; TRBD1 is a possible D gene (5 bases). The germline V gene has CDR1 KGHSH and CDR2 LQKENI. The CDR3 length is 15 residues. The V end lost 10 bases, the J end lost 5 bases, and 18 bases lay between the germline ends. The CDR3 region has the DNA TGTGCCACCAAATCCTCCGCGGGGGATAATTCACCCCTCCACTTT. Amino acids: CATKSSAGDNSPLHF.

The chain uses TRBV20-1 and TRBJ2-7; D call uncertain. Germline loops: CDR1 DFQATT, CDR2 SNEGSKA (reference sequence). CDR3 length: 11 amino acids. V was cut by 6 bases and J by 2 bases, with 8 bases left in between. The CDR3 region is CSADDAYEQYF. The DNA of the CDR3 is TGCAGTGCCGACGACGCCTACGAGCAGTACTTC.

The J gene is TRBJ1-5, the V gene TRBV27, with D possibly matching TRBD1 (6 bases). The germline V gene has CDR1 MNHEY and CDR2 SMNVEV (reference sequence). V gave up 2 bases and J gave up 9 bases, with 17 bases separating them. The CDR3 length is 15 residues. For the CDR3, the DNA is TGTGCCAGCAGTTTAGGAACAGGGTCTGCATGGCCCCAGCATTTT. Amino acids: CASSLGTGSAWPQHF.

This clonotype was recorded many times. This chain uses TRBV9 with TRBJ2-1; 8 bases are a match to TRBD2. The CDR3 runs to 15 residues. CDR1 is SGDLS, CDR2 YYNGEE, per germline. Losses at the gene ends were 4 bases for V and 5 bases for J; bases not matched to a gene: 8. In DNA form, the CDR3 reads TGTGCCAGCAGCCAACTGGCGGGAGGAGACAATGAGCAGTTCTTC. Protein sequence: CASSQLAGGDNEQFF. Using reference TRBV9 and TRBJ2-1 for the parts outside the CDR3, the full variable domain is DSGVTQTPKHLITATGQRVTLRCSPRSGDLSVYWYQQSLDQGLQFLIQYYNGEERAKGNILERFSAQQFPDLHSELNLSSLELGDSALYFCASSQLAGGDNEQFFGPGTRLTVL.

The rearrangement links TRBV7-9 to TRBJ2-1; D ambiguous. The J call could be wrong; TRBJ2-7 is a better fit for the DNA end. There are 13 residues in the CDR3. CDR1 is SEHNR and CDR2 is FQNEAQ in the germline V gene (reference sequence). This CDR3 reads CASSKALYNEQYF. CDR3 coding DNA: TGTGCCAGCTCTAAAGCTCTCTACAATGAGCAGTACTTC.

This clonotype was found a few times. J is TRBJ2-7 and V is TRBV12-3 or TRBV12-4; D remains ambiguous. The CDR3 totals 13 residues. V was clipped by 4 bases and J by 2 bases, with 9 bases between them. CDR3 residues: CASSYQAAYEQYF. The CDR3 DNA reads TGTGCCAGCAGTTACCAGGCTGCCTACGAGCAGTACTTC.

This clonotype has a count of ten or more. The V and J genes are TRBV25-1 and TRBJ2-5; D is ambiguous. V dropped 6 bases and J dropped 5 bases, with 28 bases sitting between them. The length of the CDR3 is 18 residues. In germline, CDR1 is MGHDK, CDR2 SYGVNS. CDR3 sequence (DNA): TGTGCCAGCAGCCCCAATCCTCGGGCCATAAAAAGAAACGAGACCCAGTACTTC. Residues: CASSPNPRAIKRNETQYF.

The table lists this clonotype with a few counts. The DNA for the CDR3 is TGTGCCAGCAGCTTGGGGGCGCAGACCCAGTACTTC. This sequence encodes CASSLGAQTQYF. The chain links TRBV7-2 to TRBJ2-5; tentatively, D is TRBD1 (6 bases). The ends were cut back, 3 bases at V and 6 bases at J, with 8 bases in the middle. Germline-derived CDR1 and CDR2 are SGHTA and FQGNSA. This CDR3 has 12 residues.

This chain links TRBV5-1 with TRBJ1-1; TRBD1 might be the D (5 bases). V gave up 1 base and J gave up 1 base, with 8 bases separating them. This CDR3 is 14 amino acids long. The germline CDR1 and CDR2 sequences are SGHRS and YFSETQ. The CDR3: CASSLSGKNTEAFF. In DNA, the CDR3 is TGCGCCAGCAGCTTGTCAGGGAAGAACACTGAAGCTTTCTTT.

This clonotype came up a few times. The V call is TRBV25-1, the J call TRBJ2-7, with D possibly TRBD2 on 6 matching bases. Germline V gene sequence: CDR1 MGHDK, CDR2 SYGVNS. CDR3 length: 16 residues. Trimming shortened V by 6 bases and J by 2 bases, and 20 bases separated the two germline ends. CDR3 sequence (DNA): TGTGCCAGCAGCCTCAAGGATGGGGGGTCGACCTACGAGCAGTACTTC. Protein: CASSLKDGGSTYEQYF.

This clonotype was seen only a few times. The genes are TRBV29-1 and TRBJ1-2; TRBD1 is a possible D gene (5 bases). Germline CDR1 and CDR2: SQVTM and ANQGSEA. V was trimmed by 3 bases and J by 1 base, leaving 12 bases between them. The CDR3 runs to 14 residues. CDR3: CSVDEGRNNYGYTF. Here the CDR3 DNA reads TGCAGCGTTGATGAGGGGCGAAATAACTATGGCTACACCTTC.

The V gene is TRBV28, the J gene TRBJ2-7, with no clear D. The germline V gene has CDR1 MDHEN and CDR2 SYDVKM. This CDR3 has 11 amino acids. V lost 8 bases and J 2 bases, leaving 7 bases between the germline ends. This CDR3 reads CASGYTYEQYF. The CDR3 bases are TGTGCCAGCGGGTACACCTACGAGCAGTACTTC.

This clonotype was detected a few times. In DNA form, the CDR3 reads TGTGCCAGCAGCGAGACCGGGGGGAGAATGAACACTGAAGCTTTCTTT. Translation: CASSETGGRMNTEAFF. V is TRBV7-8 and J is TRBJ1-1, with D maybe TRBD1 (5 bases). The CDR3 covers 16 residues. The germline V gene encodes CDR1 SGHVS and CDR2 FQNEAQ. The V end was cut by 5 bases, the J end by 0 bases, with 16 bases between. Full variable domain (rest looked up from reference TRBV7-8 and TRBJ1-1): GAGVSQSPRYKVAKRGQDVALRCDPISGHVSLFWYQQALGQGPEFLTYFQNEAQLDKSGLPSDRFFAERPEGSVSTLKIQRTQQEDSAVYLCASSETGGRMNTEAFFGQGTRLTVV.

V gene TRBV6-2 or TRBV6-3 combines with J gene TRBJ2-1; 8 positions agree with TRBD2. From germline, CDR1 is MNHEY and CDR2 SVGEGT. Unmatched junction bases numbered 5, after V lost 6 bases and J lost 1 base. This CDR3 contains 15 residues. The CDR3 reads CASRPGTSSYNEQFF. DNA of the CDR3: TGTGCCAGCAGACCCGGGACTAGTTCCTACAATGAGCAGTTCTTC.

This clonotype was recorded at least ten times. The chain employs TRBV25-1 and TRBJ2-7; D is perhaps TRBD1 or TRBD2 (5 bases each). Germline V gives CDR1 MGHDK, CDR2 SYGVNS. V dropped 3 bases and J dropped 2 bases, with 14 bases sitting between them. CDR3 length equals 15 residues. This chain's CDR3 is CASSDPSGRTYEQYF. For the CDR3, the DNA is TGTGCCAGCAGTGATCCCTCGGGACGGACCTACGAGCAGTACTTC.

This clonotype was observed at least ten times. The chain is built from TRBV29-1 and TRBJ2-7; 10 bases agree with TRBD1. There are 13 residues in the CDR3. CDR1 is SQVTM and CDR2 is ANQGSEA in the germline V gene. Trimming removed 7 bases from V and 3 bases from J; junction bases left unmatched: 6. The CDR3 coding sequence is TGCAGCGCGACCGGGACAGGGGTCTACGAGCAGTACTTC. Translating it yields CSATGTGVYEQYF.

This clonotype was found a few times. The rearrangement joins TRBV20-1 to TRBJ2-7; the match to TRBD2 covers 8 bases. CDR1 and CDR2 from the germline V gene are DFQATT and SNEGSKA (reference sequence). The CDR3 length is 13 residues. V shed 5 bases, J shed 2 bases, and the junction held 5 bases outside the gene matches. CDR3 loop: CSAPGTRAYEQYF. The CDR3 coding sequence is TGCAGTGCTCCCGGGACTAGGGCCTACGAGCAGTACTTC.

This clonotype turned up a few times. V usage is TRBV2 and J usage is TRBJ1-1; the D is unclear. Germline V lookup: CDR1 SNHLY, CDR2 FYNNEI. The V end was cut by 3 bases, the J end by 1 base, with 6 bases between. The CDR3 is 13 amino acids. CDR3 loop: CASSDETNTEAFF. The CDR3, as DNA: TGTGCCAGCAGTGACGAAACGAACACTGAAGCTTTCTTT.

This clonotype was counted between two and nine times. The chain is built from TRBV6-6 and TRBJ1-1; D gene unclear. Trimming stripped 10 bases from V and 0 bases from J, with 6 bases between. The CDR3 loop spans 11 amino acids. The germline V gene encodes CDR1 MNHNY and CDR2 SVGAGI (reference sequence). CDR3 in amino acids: CATQVNTEAFF. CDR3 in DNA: TGTGCCACACAAGTGAACACTGAAGCTTTCTTT.

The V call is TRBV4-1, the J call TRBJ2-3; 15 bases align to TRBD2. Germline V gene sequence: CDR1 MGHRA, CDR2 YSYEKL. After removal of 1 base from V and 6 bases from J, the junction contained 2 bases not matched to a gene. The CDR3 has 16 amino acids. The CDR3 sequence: CASSQGTSGGGDTQYF. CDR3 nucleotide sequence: TGCGCCAGCAGCCAAGGGACTAGCGGGGGGGGGGATACGCAGTATTTT.

The CDR3 reads CSVDRTGQGEQYF. CDR3 sequence (DNA): TGCAGCGTCGATCGGACAGGGCAGGGCGAGCAGTACTTC. The chain is built from TRBV29-1 and TRBJ2-7; 8 bases line up with TRBD1. V dropped 6 bases and J dropped 6; count of bases not matched to a gene: 10. The CDR3 length is 13 residues. CDR1 SQVTM and CDR2 ANQGSEA come from the germline V gene.

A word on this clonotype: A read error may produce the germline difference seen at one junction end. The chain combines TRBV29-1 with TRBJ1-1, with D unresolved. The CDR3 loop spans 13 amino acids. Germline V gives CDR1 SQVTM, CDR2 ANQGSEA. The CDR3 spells CSAENPGRPEAFF. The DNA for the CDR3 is TGCAGCGCTGAAAACCCGGGGAGGCCTGAAGCTTTCTTT.